Following are 2 T cell receptor beta chains from one sample sequenced in a study of cytomegalovirus exposure and HLA in healthy donors. A multiplex PCR was run with 60 Vbeta primers and 13 Jbeta primers. Using immunoSEQ multiplex PCR, the repertoire was profiled, and TCRdb retains in-frame clones only, with some absent. Of roughly 200,000 clones listed, approximately 12% were seen once; the top ten hold about 7.8%. Sequenced material: PBMCs. Source of these receptors: a man over 45 in good health and CMV-seropositive.

This clone came up a few times. V usage is TRBV5-6 and J usage is TRBJ1-2, with D possibly being TRBD1 (6 bases). This CDR3 is built from 15 residues. Trimming shortened V by 0 bases and J by 4 bases, and 13 bases separated the two germline ends. The germline CDR1 and CDR2 sequences are SGHDT and YYEEEE. CDR3 loop: CASSLASVGGYGYTF. The CDR3 region has the DNA TGTGCCAGCAGCTTGGCCTCTGTAGGGGGCTATGGCTACACCTTC.

This clone has only a few counts. CDR3 region: CASSLGHGGILEQYV. The CDR3 region has the DNA TGTGCCAGCAGCTTAGGACACGGGGGGATTCTCGAGCAGTACGTC. The chain carries TRBV7-2 and TRBJ2-7, with 7 bases aligning to TRBD2. Per germline, CDR1 SGHTA and CDR2 FQGNSA. V was pared by 1 base and J by 6 bases, with 9 bases of the junction left unmatched. The CDR3 is made up of 15 amino acids.